This record looks at one TCR beta chain sequence and its context. Its cognate antigen is unknown. This sample is drawn from a study of lymphopenia after photon versus proton radiotherapy. The CDR3 extends over 16 amino acids. The trim removed 2 bases at V and 8 bases at J, leaving 5 bases unmatched. Germline CDR1 MNHEY, CDR2 SMNVEV (reference sequence). Overall study results and limits: A bigger post-nadir fall in TCR diversity correlated inversely with survival time in deceased patients. Only patients who died were analyzed for survival; proton advantage is unproven. Oligoclonal CD8+ Temra expansion after nadir drove photon patients' diversity drop. Under photons, naive T cells and diversity fell while effector/memory populations rose.

Repertoires were generated with immunoSEQ multiplex PCR, while TCRdb's copy carries only in-frame clones and drops some. Of some 41,000 clones listed, over 65% are singletons. The chain links TRBV27 to TRBJ2-4; 14 nucleotides line up with TRBD2. This sequence originates from a man aged 45-60 years with gastric cancer. The sequenced sample was peripheral blood, obtained from a patient treated with photon-based radiotherapy. Here the CDR3 DNA reads TGTGCCAGCAGTTTAGCGGGACTAGCGGGAGTGGACATTCAGTACTTC. This translates into CASSLAGLAGVDIQYF.